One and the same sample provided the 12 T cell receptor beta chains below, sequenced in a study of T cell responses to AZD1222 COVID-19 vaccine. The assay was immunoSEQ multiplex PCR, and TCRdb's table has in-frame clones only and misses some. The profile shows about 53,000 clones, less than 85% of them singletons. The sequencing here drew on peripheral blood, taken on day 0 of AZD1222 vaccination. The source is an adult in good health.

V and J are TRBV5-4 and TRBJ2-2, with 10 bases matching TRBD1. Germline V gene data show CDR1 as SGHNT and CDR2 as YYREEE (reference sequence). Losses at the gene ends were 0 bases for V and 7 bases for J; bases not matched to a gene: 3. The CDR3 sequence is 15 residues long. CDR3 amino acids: CASSLGQGANGELFF. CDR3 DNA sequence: TGTGCCAGCAGCTTGGGACAGGGGGCTAACGGGGAGCTGTTTTTT.

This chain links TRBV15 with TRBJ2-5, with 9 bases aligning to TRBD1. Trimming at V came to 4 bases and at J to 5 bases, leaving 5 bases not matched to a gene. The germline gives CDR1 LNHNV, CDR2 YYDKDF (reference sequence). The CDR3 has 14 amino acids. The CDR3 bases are TGTGCCACCAGCATGACAGGGGGTCTCGAGACCCAGTACTTC. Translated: CATSMTGGLETQYF.

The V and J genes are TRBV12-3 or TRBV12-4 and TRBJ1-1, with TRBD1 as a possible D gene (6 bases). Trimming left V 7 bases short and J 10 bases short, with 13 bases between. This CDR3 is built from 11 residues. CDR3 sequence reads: CASKQGWGAFF. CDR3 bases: TGTGCCAGCAAACAGGGATGGGGAGCTTTCTTT.

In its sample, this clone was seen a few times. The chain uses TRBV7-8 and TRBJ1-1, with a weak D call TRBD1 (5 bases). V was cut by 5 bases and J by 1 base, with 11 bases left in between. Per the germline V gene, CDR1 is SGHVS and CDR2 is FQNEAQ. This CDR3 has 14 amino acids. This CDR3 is CASSPEGANTEAFF. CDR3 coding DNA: TGTGCCAGCAGCCCCGAAGGGGCGAACACTGAAGCTTTCTTT.

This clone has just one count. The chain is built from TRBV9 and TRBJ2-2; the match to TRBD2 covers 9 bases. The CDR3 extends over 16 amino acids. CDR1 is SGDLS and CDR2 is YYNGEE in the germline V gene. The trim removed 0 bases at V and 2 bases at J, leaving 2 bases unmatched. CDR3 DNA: TGTGCCAGCAGCGTAGTAGGGACTAGCAACACCGGGGAGCTGTTTTTT. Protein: CASSVVGTSNTGELFF.

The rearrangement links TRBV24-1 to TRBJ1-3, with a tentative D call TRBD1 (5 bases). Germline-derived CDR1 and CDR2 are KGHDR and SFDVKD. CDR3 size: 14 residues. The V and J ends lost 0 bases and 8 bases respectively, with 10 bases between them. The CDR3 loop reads CATSDLPLGHTIYF. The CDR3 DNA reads TGTGCCACCAGTGATTTGCCGCTGGGACACACCATATATTTT.

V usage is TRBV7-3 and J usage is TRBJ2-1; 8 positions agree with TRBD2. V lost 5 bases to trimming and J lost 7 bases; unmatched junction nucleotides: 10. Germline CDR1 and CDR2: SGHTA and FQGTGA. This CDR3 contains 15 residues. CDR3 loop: CASSPARLAMNEQFF. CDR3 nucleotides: TGTGCCAGCAGCCCGGCGAGACTAGCGATGAATGAGCAGTTCTTC.

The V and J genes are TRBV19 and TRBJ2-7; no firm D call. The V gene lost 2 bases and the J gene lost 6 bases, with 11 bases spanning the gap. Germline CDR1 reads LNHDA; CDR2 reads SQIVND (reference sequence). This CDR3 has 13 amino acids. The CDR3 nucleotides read TGTGCCAGTAGTATAAGGGCGAGAGGCGAGCAGTACTTC. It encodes CASSIRARGEQYF.

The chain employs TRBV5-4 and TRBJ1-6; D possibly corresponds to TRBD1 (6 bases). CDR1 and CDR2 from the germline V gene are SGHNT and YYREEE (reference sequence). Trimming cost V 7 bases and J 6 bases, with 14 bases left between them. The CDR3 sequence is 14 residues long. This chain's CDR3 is CASGSDRINSPLHF. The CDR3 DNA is TGTGCCAGCGGAAGCGACAGGATTAATTCACCCCTCCACTTT.

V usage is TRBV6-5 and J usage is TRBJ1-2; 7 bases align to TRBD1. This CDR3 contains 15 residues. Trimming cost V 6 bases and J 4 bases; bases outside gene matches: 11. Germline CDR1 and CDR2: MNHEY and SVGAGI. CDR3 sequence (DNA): TGTGCCAGCAGAAGAAATACAGGGGTCCTCTATGGCTACACCTTC. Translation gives CASRRNTGVLYGYTF.

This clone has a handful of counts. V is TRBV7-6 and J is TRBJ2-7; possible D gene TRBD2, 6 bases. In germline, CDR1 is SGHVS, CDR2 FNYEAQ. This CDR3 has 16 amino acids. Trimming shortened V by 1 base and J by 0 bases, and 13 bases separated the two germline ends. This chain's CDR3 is CASSLVGGESSYEQYF. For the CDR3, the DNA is TGTGCCAGCAGCTTAGTGGGCGGGGAATCCTCCTACGAGCAGTACTTC.

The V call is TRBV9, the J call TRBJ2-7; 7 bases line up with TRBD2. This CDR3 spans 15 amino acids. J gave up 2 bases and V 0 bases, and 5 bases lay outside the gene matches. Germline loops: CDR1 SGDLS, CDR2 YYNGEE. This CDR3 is CASSVDLAAPYEQYF. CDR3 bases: TGTGCCAGCAGCGTAGATCTAGCGGCCCCCTACGAGCAGTACTTC.